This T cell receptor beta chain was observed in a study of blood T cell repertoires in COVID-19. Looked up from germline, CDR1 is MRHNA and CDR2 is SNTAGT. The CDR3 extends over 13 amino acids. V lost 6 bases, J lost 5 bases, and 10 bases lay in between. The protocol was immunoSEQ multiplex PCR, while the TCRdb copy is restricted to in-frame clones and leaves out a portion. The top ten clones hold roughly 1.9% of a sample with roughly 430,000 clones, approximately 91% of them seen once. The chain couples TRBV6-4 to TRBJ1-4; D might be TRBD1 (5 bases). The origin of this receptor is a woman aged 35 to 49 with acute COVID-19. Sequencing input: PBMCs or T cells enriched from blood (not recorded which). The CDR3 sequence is CASSPDSNEKLFF. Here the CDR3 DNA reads TGTGCCAGCAGCCCCGACAGCAATGAAAAACTGTTTTTT.